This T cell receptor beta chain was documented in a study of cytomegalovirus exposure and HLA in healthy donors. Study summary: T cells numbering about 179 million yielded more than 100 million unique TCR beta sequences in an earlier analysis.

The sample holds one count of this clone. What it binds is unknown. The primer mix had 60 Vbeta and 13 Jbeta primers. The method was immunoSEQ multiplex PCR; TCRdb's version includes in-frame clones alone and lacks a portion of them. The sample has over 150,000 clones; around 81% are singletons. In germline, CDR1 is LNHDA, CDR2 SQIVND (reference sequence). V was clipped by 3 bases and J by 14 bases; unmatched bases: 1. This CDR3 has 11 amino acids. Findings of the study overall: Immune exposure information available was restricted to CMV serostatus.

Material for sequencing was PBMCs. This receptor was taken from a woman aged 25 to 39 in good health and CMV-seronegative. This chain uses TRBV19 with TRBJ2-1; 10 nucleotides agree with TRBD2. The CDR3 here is CASSIGLAEFF. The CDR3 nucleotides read TGTGCCAGTAGTATTGGACTAGCGGAGTTCTTC.